These 20 T cell receptor beta chains share one sample of origin, sequenced in a study of cytomegalovirus exposure and HLA in healthy donors. The primer mix had 60 Vbeta and 13 Jbeta primers. This table comes from immunoSEQ multiplex PCR, and its TCRdb copy is limited to in-frame clones, with some not included. The sample yields 150,000 to 200,000 clones, 80% to 85% seen once. Source material: PBMCs. The receptors were gathered from a woman between 18 and 29 years old in good health and CMV-seronegative.

The V call is TRBV18, the J call TRBJ2-5, with a weak D call TRBD2 (5 bases). Trimming took off 2 bases at V and 2 bases at J, with 9 bases between the two ends. The CDR3 sequence is 14 residues long. Germline V gene lookup returns CDR1 KGHSH and CDR2 LQKENI. This CDR3 reads CASSPGETQETQYF. DNA for the CDR3: TGTGCCAGCTCACCAGGGGAGACACAAGAGACCCAGTACTTC. Filled out from reference TRBV18 and TRBJ2-5, the complete variable domain reads NAGVMQNPRHLVRRRGQEARLRCSPMKGHSHVYWYRQLPEEGLKFMVYLQKENIIDESGMPKERFSAEFPKEGPSILRIQQVVRGDSAAYFCASSPGETQETQYFGPGTRLLVL.

The gene calls are TRBV19 and TRBJ2-3; TRBD2 aligns across 9 bases. The V gene's germline CDR1 is LNHDA and CDR2 SQIVND (reference sequence). This CDR3 has 15 residues. With V trimmed by 9 bases and J by 1 base, 8 bases remained unmatched. DNA of the CDR3: TGTGCCAGCACCCTAATAGCGGGGGGCACAGATACGCAGTATTTT. Its translation is CASTLIAGGTDTQYF.

The chain is built from TRBV5-1 and TRBJ2-2, with TRBD2 identical over 9 bases. Germline V lookup: CDR1 SGHRS, CDR2 YFSETQ. The CDR3 covers 17 residues. With 4 bases clipped from V and 9 bases from J, the junction kept 16 bases outside the gene matches. For the CDR3, the DNA is TGCGCCAGCAGCCCGGGACTAGCCCCCATCCAGGCCCGGGAGCTGTTTTTT. Residues: CASSPGLAPIQARELFF.

This chain links TRBV19 with TRBJ1-1; D may be TRBD1 (5 bases). V was pared by 6 bases and J by 3 bases, with 11 bases between. Germline V gene lookup returns CDR1 LNHDA and CDR2 SQIVND (reference sequence). There are 13 residues in the CDR3. The CDR3 spells CASRIRGDTEAFF. In DNA, the CDR3 is TGTGCCAGTAGGATCCGGGGGGACACTGAAGCTTTCTTT.

V is TRBV6-4 and J is TRBJ2-7; TRBD2 might be the D (6 bases). V lost 6 bases and J 7 bases, leaving 19 bases between the germline ends. This CDR3 has 14 amino acids. The germline CDR1 and CDR2 sequences are MRHNA and SNTAGT. This CDR3 is CASRTSGLAREQYF. DNA of the CDR3: TGTGCCAGCAGGACCTCGGGACTTGCGAGGGAGCAGTACTTC.

The chain joins TRBV7-6 to TRBJ2-7; 9 bases are shared with TRBD1. The CDR3 has 13 residues. After removal of 5 bases from V and 7 bases from J, the junction contained 6 bases not matched to a gene. Germline CDR1 is SGHVS and CDR2 is FNYEAQ. CDR3 in DNA: TGTGCCAGCAGCCCCGGGACAGGGTGGGAGCAGTACTTC. Protein sequence: CASSPGTGWEQYF.

This clone was seen only a few times. The chain employs TRBV11-2 and TRBJ2-5; a possible D gene is TRBD2 (6 bases). CDR1 SGHAT and CDR2 FQNNGV come from the germline V gene. V was shortened by 1 base and J by 7 bases, with 10 bases between the two germline ends. This CDR3 is 13 amino acids long. The CDR3 coding sequence is TGTGCCAGCAGCTTAGCCGGGGGAGGGACCCAGTACTTC. This codes for CASSLAGGGTQYF.

The chain has TRBV21-1 and TRBJ2-7; the D call of TRBD1 is as the table states it, not checked on the DNA. TRBV21-1 constitutes a pseudogene. This CDR3 comprises 15 residues. CDR3 sequence (DNA): TGTGCCAGCAGCAAAAGGTGGGCAGGTTCCTACGAGCAGTACTTC. It specifies CASSKRWAGSYEQYF.

This chain links TRBV29-1 with TRBJ1-2; D might be TRBD1 (6 bases). Germline V gene lookup returns CDR1 SQVTM and CDR2 ANQGSEA. Trimming cost V 7 bases and J 8 bases, with 23 bases left between them. The CDR3 loop spans 14 amino acids. The CDR3 reads CSGFTGNGMDGYTF. For the CDR3, the DNA is TGCAGCGGATTCACAGGGAATGGGATGGACGGCTACACCTTC. The entire variable domain, with the rest obtained from reference TRBV29-1 and TRBJ1-2, is as follows: SAVISQKPSRDICQRGTSLTIQCQVDSQVTMMFWYRQQPGQSLTLIATANQGSEATYESGFVIDKFPISRPNLTFSTLTVSNMSPEDSSIYLCSGFTGNGMDGYTFGSGTRLTVV.

V and J are TRBV5-1 and TRBJ2-7; 7 positions agree with TRBD1. V shed 1 base, J shed 2 bases, and the junction held 3 bases outside the gene matches. Per germline, CDR1 SGHRS and CDR2 YFSETQ. There are 14 residues in the CDR3. The CDR3 nucleotides are TGCGCCAGCAGCTTGACAGGGGAAGCCTACGAGCAGTACTTC. This sequence encodes CASSLTGEAYEQYF.

The chain has TRBV27 and TRBJ1-5; D ambiguous. The V and J ends lost 5 bases and 4 bases respectively, with 6 bases between them. Germline V gene sequence: CDR1 MNHEY, CDR2 SMNVEV (reference sequence). The CDR3 consists of 12 residues. This chain's CDR3 is CASSARNQPQHF. The CDR3 bases are TGTGCCAGCAGTGCGCGAAATCAGCCCCAGCATTTT.

The V gene is TRBV5-1, the J gene TRBJ2-3; 9 bases are a match to TRBD2. V gave up 0 bases and J gave up 2 bases; unmatched junction bases: 4. The CDR3 extends over 16 amino acids. Per germline, CDR1 SGHRS and CDR2 YFSETQ. Here the CDR3 reads CASSLGRTSDTDTQYF. Here the CDR3 DNA reads TGCGCCAGCAGCTTGGGACGGACTAGCGACACAGATACGCAGTATTTT.

The chain has TRBV6-1 and TRBJ2-1; 12 nucleotides line up with TRBD2. After removal of 5 bases from V and 7 bases from J, the junction contained 0 bases not matched to a gene. This CDR3 region has 13 residues. Germline V CDR1 and CDR2: MNHNS, SASEGT. The chain's CDR3 is CASSLAGGNEQFF. The CDR3 nucleotides read TGTGCCAGCAGTCTAGCGGGAGGGAATGAGCAGTTCTTC.

This chain links TRBV10-3 with TRBJ2-7; the match to TRBD1 covers 11 bases. CDR1 is ENHRY and CDR2 is SYGVKD in the germline V gene. Unmatched junction bases numbered 2, after V lost 6 bases and J lost 4 bases. The CDR3 covers 13 residues. The CDR3 bases are TGTGCCATCAGAAGGGACAGGGGGTACGAGCAGTACTTC. It encodes CAIRRDRGYEQYF.

This sequence joins TRBV27 and TRBJ2-7; TRBD2 aligns across 7 bases. Germline-derived CDR1 and CDR2 are MNHEY and SMNVEV (reference sequence). V trimming: 8 bases; J trimming: 3 bases; junction bases outside the gene matches: 4. The CDR3 contains 12 residues. CDR3 sequence (DNA): TGTGCCAGCGTATCGGGGGGCTACGAGCAGTACTTC. It yields the protein CASVSGGYEQYF.

The chain recombines TRBV5-1 with TRBJ2-7; 12 bases align to TRBD2. CDR3 length: 15 amino acids. Losses at the gene ends were 4 bases for V and 5 bases for J; bases not matched to a gene: 7. CDR1 and CDR2 (germline): SGHRS, YFSETQ. CDR3 in DNA: TGCGCCAGCAGCCCCAGACTAGCGGGAGCCCACGAGCAGTACTTC. This codes for CASSPRLAGAHEQYF.

This chain connects TRBV7-8 to TRBJ2-7; possible D gene TRBD1, 5 bases. Germline-derived CDR1 and CDR2 are SGHVS and FQNEAQ. Trimming removed 5 bases at V and 3 bases at J, with 11 bases between. The CDR3 is 13 residues long. The CDR3 DNA sequence: TGTGCCAGCAGCCCAGGGCGCAGCTACGAGCAGTACTTC. This sequence encodes CASSPGRSYEQYF. Supplemented by reference TRBV7-8 and TRBJ2-7, the full variable domain reads GAGVSQSPRYKVAKRGQDVALRCDPISGHVSLFWYQQALGQGPEFLTYFQNEAQLDKSGLPSDRFFAERPEGSVSTLKIQRTQQEDSAVYLCASSPGRSYEQYFGPGTRLTVT.

This sequence joins TRBV6-1 and TRBJ2-7; possibly TRBD2 for D (5 bases). The CDR3 has 14 amino acids. Trimming took off 0 bases at V and 4 bases at J, with 10 bases between the two ends. In germline, CDR1 is MNHNS, CDR2 SASEGT. CDR3 loop: CASSEAWEPYEQYF. The DNA of the CDR3 is TGTGCCAGCAGTGAAGCGTGGGAGCCTTACGAGCAGTACTTC.

This sequence joins TRBV7-3 and TRBJ2-1; 8 bases are a match to TRBD1. Germline V CDR1 and CDR2: SGHTA, FQGTGA. This CDR3 region has 16 residues. V trimming: 4 bases; J trimming: 9 bases; junction bases outside the gene matches: 14. CDR3 sequence: CASSSKLVAGGGEQFF. The CDR3 DNA reads as TGTGCCAGCAGCTCCAAGCTAGTAGCAGGGGGCGGTGAGCAGTTCTTC.

The rearrangement joins TRBV7-7 to TRBJ2-3; D may be TRBD2 (6 bases). The germline V and J ends were trimmed by 1 base and 4 bases, with 18 bases remaining between them. The CDR3 runs 17 residues. Germline V gene data show CDR1 as SSHAT and CDR2 as FNYEAQ (reference sequence). The CDR3 region is CASSLGPKGAGPDTQYF. Written as DNA, the CDR3 is TGTGCCAGCAGCTTAGGTCCCAAGGGCGCGGGGCCAGATACGCAGTATTTT.